Listed here is a single TCR beta chain. Its matching antigen is unknown. PCR was performed a second time for about 7 to 12 cycles using a sample-barcoded 5' primer and a J-beta primer mix. In TCRdb, the 5' RACE reads were re-called with MiXCR into one record per CDR3 protein. The sample includes under 800,000 distinct CDR3 sequences, roughly 21% seen only once; the top ten take 3.5% to 4%. The data belong to a study of blood T cells in healthy people across ages. Study conclusions and caveats: It was held that diversity estimates obtained from one million T cells represented underestimates. Naive T cell percentage showed a strong correlation with the diversity of TCR beta.

Healthy Caucasian individuals from Russia aged about 6 to 90 served as donors. The receptor's source is a man in his 70s in good health. The sequencing sample was made of blood.

As DNA, the CDR3 is TGTGCCAGCAGTTCGGGACAGGGGCTAGCCTACGAGCAGTACTTC. Protein: CASSSGQGLAYEQYF. V and J are TRBV27 and TRBJ2-7; 10 nucleotides match TRBD1. Germline V lookup: CDR1 MNHEY, CDR2 SMNVEV (reference sequence). Germline trimming cut 4 bases from V and 2 bases from J; bases unmatched to any gene: 5. This CDR3 has 15 residues.